One sample yielded the 2 T cell receptor beta chains listed below, sequenced in a study of blood T cell repertoires in COVID-19. Sequencing used immunoSEQ multiplex PCR; TCRdb keeps in-frame clones, though not all of them. The sample consists of approximately 290,000 clones, approximately 90% of them appearing once. Material: peripheral blood. The receptors here all came from a man aged 25 to 40 with acute or convalescent COVID-19.

This clone was counted a few times. The chain recombines TRBV7-9 with TRBJ2-7; no firm D call. The CDR3 contains 14 residues. Germline assignment: CDR1 SEHNR and CDR2 FQNEAQ (reference sequence). V dropped 2 bases and J dropped 0 bases, with 8 bases sitting between them. CDR3 in DNA: TGTGCCAGCAGCTTATACAGTGGCTCCTACGAGCAGTACTTC. Translated, it gives CASSLYSGSYEQYF.

The chain employs TRBV27 and TRBJ1-2; 8 bases map to TRBD1. CDR3 length equals 15 residues. The ends lost 4 bases at V and 0 bases at J; junction bases unmatched: 4. Germline CDR1 and CDR2: MNHEY and SMNVEV (reference sequence). The CDR3 loop is CASSSQGAANYGYTF. CDR3 in DNA: TGTGCCAGCAGTTCCCAGGGGGCTGCTAACTATGGCTACACCTTC.